This T cell receptor beta chain was documented in a study of blood T cell repertoires in COVID-19. Across the study: Acute-phase and convalescent COVID-19 samples originated in the United States, Italy and Spain. PBMCs, B-cell-depleted T cells, or T cells provided the cDNA or gDNA that made up the material.

As handled by the study authors: Amplification with reference gene primers provided the estimates of nucleated cell counts. Generated by immunoSEQ multiplex PCR, the TCRdb table keeps only in-frame clones and is missing some. The V and J calls and clone size are taken from that table; D and trimming were inferred from the DNA. The table records 150,000 to 200,000 clones, roughly 85% of them present only once. The CDR3 is 16 amino acids. Trimming left V 6 bases short and J 3 bases short, with 21 bases between. Germline V gives CDR1 SNHLY, CDR2 FYNNEI. Sequencing used peripheral blood. The chain joins TRBV2 to TRBJ2-7; D perhaps matches TRBD1 (6 bases). The clonotype originates from a woman aged 30 to 39 with acute or convalescent COVID-19. The CDR3 spells CASRAQEGTSSYEQYF. The CDR3 DNA reads as TGTGCCAGCAGGGCCCAAGAGGGGACATCTAGCTACGAGCAGTACTTC.